This T cell receptor (beta chain) was sequenced for a study of Graves' ophthalmopathy and Graves' hyperthyroidism (dated 2018 in TCRdb). Regarding the complete study: Peripheral blood was collected at initial diagnosis, prior to any treatment. To tell Graves' ophthalmopathy apart from Graves' hyperthyroidism, and to predict which patients would progress to ophthalmopathy, the study relied on TCR beta repertoire signatures. In total, approximately 130 blood samples were TCR-sequenced: 40 to 45 ophthalmopathy, approximately 75 hyperthyroidism and some 17 hyperthyroidism-to-ophthalmopathy patients. To explore V-J signatures that separate ophthalmopathy from hyperthyroidism, a discovery set of approximately 100 patients was enrolled, consisting of approximately 44 with ophthalmopathy and some 56 with stable hyperthyroidism. For independent validation, a separate cohort was made up of around 18 hyperthyroidism patients plus 17 patients who later progressed from hyperthyroidism to ophthalmopathy. T-cell repertoires of thyroid tissue and blood were compared in a handful of hyperthyroidism patients. Following sampling, methimazole starting at 30 mg daily was administered to hyperthyroidism patients, and high-dose intravenous methylprednisolone was administered to ophthalmopathy patients.

Beyond this particular receptor, the publication reports: Most expanded thyroid clonotypes with a frequency above 0.001 also appeared in blood, which suggests that blood repertoires may reflect the immune response in the thyroid. In validation, the model predicted ophthalmopathy progression with more than 70% sensitivity and roughly 72% specificity; about a dozen predicted patients were CT-confirmed with GO in a median of roughly 6.8 months. No statistical method was used to predetermine the sample size, and group allocation was not hidden from the investigators. Ophthalmopathy was separated from stable hyperthyroidism by the 13-signature model with about 85% sensitivity and approximately 84% specificity in cross-validation and with 80%/75% in the test set.

The ophthalmopathy patients had moderately to severely active disease, with a Clinical Activity Score of 3 or higher, a NOSPECS grade of 4 or higher, and a disease duration of less than 3 months. Patients with other autoimmune diseases, uncontrolled infections, pregnancy or lactation were excluded. Clinical symptoms, serum thyroxine, TRAb, thyroid ultrasound and orbital computed tomography were used for diagnosis. Ficoll-Paque density gradient centrifugation was used to isolate PBMCs from approximately 10 ml of fresh peripheral blood. Trizol reagent was used to extract the total RNA, and its quality was then checked on an Agilent 2100 Bioanalyzer. The V and J ends are trimmed by 3 bases and 5 bases, leaving 11 bases between them. The germline V gene (reference sequence) supplies CDR1 SGHNT and CDR2 YYREEE. Measured from the cysteine to the phenylalanine, the CDR3 is 13 residues long. Left in the record is the CDR3 DNA by itself, 39 bases read in frame from the first base.

For repertoire sequencing, the TCR beta CDR3 regions were amplified from RNA transcripts. HTBI primers and the Qiagen OneStep RT-PCR kit were used in a first-round RT-PCR, which was followed by a second-round multiplex PCR, size selection and purification. Sequencing of the libraries was carried out on an Illumina HiSeq2000 in paired-end mode with 100 bp reads. The authors processed their data as follows. Reads were processed with SOAPnuke, discarding reads with adapters, uncalled bases, mean Phred below 15, or no exact constant-primer or identifier match. High-quality paired reads were merged with COPE v1.2.5. Clonotypes were defined as unique nucleotide sequences and were aligned to IMGT TRB V, D and J references using MiTCR v1.1. Only V-J combinations with frequency above 0.0001 were analysed, covering 99% to 99.2% of repertoires. A TCR clonal expansion and chaos score per V-J combination was defined as the ratio of F50 clonal expansion to chaos observed in the TCRdist matrix. Features were reduced by Welch's t-statistics and random forest to around 14 V-J combinations, which fed a naive Bayes classifier. The similarity between thyroid and blood repertoires was quantified using the Morisita-Horn index. TCRdb itself trimmed the public reads at Q25 with fastp, ran MiXCR and retained productive beta chains. Identical CDR3 proteins give one entry, which carries the most common genes and DNA. The V and J calls and clone size are TCRdb's, not the authors'. In this sample the table shows about 700,000 distinct CDR3 sequences, roughly 40% of which occur a single time. 40% to 45% of the sample belongs to the ten largest clones.

This clonotype was recorded a few times. Its binding antigen is unknown. Base qualities were left out, and no much larger clone turns up one base away. The clonotype originates from an adult man with Graves' ophthalmopathy. The material sequenced was peripheral blood. The rearrangement joined TRBV5-4 to TRBJ1-2; the D gene identity is not certain. The DNA sequence reads TGTGCCAGCAGCTCCAAACCGGTTTATGGCTACACCTTC. It is translated as CASSSKPVYGYTF.